Shown below are 11 T cell receptor beta chains from a single sample sequenced in a study of shared clonotypes between healthy human individuals. Assay: immunoSEQ multiplex PCR; the TCRdb copy retains only in-frame clones and omits some. The sample has roughly 2.5 million clones; roughly 92% are singletons. Material: naive CD4+ T cells sorted from blood. As to subset: CD45RA+ positively selected. The receptors here all came from a man younger than 30 in good health.

The chain is built from TRBV18 and TRBJ1-1; D not certain. The CDR3 runs 14 residues. Germline CDR1 is KGHSH and CDR2 is LQKENI. V was shortened by 3 bases and J by 1 base, with 9 bases between the two germline ends. This CDR3 reads CASSPQQKNTEAFF. The CDR3 DNA sequence: TGTGCCAGCTCACCTCAACAGAAGAACACTGAAGCTTTCTTT.

This rearrangement joins TRBV28 to TRBJ1-2; 7 nucleotides align to TRBD1. V shed 8 bases and J 5 bases; nucleotides not matched to a gene: 8. The CDR3 has 13 amino acids. Germline V gene sequence: CDR1 MDHEN, CDR2 SYDVKM. The CDR3 loop reads CASAWTGNYGYTF. The CDR3, as DNA: TGTGCCAGCGCCTGGACAGGAAATTATGGCTACACCTTC.

CDR3 sequence: CASTKTDGHYEQYF. CDR3 DNA: TGTGCCAGCACTAAGACGGACGGTCACTACGAGCAGTACTTC. The chain recombines TRBV5-6 with TRBJ2-7; D uncertain. Looked up from germline, CDR1 is SGHDT and CDR2 is YYEEEE. V was trimmed by 6 bases and J by 3 bases, leaving 16 bases between them. The CDR3 has 14 residues. Filled out from reference TRBV5-6 and TRBJ2-7, the complete variable domain reads DAGVTQSPTHLIKTRGQQVTLRCSPKSGHDTVSWYQQALGQGPQFIFQYYEEEERQRGNFPDRFSGHQFPNYSSELNVNALLLGDSALYLCASTKTDGHYEQYFGPGTRLTVT.

The V and J genes are TRBV14 and TRBJ2-2; D remains ambiguous. This CDR3 is 14 amino acids long. The ends were cut back, 1 base at V and 6 bases at J, with 9 bases in the middle. The germline CDR1 and CDR2 sequences are SGHDN and FVKESK. CDR3 sequence: CASSQASSPGELFF. DNA of the CDR3: TGTGCCAGCAGCCAAGCATCTTCCCCCGGGGAGCTGTTTTTT.

The genes are TRBV15 and TRBJ1-6; no definite D call. The CDR3 spans 13 residues. The germline CDR1 and CDR2 sequences are LNHNV and YYDKDF (reference sequence). The germline V and J ends were trimmed by 1 base and 10 bases, with 8 bases remaining between them. The CDR3: CATSRVGNSPLHF. The CDR3 nucleotides read TGTGCCACCAGCAGAGTTGGGAACTCACCCCTCCACTTT.

This chain connects TRBV11-2 to TRBJ2-1; TRBD1 matches 11 bases. There are 14 residues in the CDR3. The J segment lost 8 bases and the V segment lost 3 bases, leaving 3 bases of the junction unmatched. The V gene's germline CDR1 is SGHAT and CDR2 FQNNGV. The CDR3 is CASSLGQGGHEQFF. The CDR3 nucleotides are TGTGCCAGCAGCTTGGGACAGGGGGGCCATGAGCAGTTCTTC.

This chain joins TRBV19 and TRBJ2-1, with 9 bases matching TRBD2. V lost 4 bases and J lost 6; bases outside the gene matches: 4. The CDR3 consists of 14 residues. CDR1 is LNHDA, CDR2 SQIVND, per germline (reference sequence). DNA of the CDR3: TGTGCCAGTAGTAGCCCTAGCGGGATCAATGAGCAGTTCTTC. Its protein product is CASSSPSGINEQFF.

In this sample, this clone turned up once. The rearrangement uses TRBV15 and TRBJ2-7, with TRBD2 matching 7 bases. Germline V gene sequence: CDR1 LNHNV, CDR2 YYDKDF (reference sequence). Unmatched junction bases numbered 5, after V lost 2 bases and J lost 1 base. The CDR3 runs 15 residues. The CDR3 coding sequence is TGTGCCACCAGCAGACCTAGCGGCAGATCCTACGAGCAGTACTTC. It yields the protein CATSRPSGRSYEQYF.

The rearrangement links TRBV7-9 to TRBJ2-5, with TRBD1 identical over 7 bases. V lost 6 bases to trimming and J lost 4 bases; unmatched junction nucleotides: 2. Per the germline V gene, CDR1 is SEHNR and CDR2 is FQNEAQ (reference sequence). CDR3 size: 12 residues. CDR3 nucleotides: TGTGCCAGCAGATCAGGGGGAGAGACCCAGTACTTC. This sequence encodes CASRSGGETQYF. The whole variable domain, filled in from reference TRBV7-9 and TRBJ2-5, reads DTGVSQNPRHKITKRGQNVTFRCDPISEHNRLYWYRQTLGQGPEFLTYFQNEAQLEKSRLLSDRFSAERPKGSFSTLEIQRTEQGDSAMYLCASRSGGETQYFGPGTRLLVL.

V and J are TRBV18 and TRBJ2-7; 11 bases fit TRBD2. There are 19 residues in the CDR3. CDR1 and CDR2 (germline): KGHSH, LQKENI. J lost 0 bases, V lost 4 bases, and 14 bases had no gene match. CDR3 bases: TGTGCCAGCTCACTCTTTTCGCCGGGACTAGCGGAAAGCTCCTACGAGCAGTACTTC. Its translation: CASSLFSPGLAESSYEQYF.

The gene calls are TRBV7-6 and TRBJ2-7; 11 bases agree with TRBD1. The CDR3 runs 15 residues. With V trimmed by 5 bases and J by 2 bases, 5 bases remained unmatched. Germline CDR1 reads SGHVS; CDR2 reads FNYEAQ. The DNA for the CDR3 is TGTGCCAGCAGCGCCGGGACAGGGGGGGCCTACGAGCAGTACTTC. This translates into CASSAGTGGAYEQYF.